This T cell receptor (beta chain) was retrieved from a study of blood T cell repertoires in COVID-19. Study at large: T cells, B-cell-depleted T cells, or PBMCs provided the cDNA or gDNA that served as material.

The authors' processing: Estimated nucleated cell counts came from reference gene primer amplification. Profiling relied on immunoSEQ multiplex PCR, and the TCRdb table lists in-frame clones only, not all of them. The DNA was the basis for D and trimming; V, J and clone size are from that table. The sample has a few hundred thousand clones; about 87% are singletons. The CDR3 length is 14 residues. Deletions cut 5 bases from V and 6 bases from J, with 13 bases between. Germline lookup yields CDR1 SGHTA and CDR2 FQGNSA. Sequencing used peripheral blood. The sequence was collected from a man in his 60s who had recovered from COVID-19. The V gene is TRBV7-2, the J gene TRBJ1-4; D perhaps matches TRBD1 (6 bases). CDR3 region: CASSAYRVDEKLFF. DNA for the CDR3: TGTGCCAGCAGCGCCTACAGGGTGGATGAAAAACTGTTTTTT.